This TCR beta chain was sequenced in a study of control samples from healthy donors and cancer patients. The length of the CDR3 is 17 residues. Assay used: immunoSEQ multiplex PCR; TCRdb lists only in-frame clones, some missing. The data contain some 140,000 clones, just under 95% of them singletons. The receptor was derived from a man aged 35-49 years in good health. The sequenced sample consisted of blood. The chain recombines TRBV21-1 with TRBJ2-2; the D call of TRBD2 is as the table states it, not checked on the DNA. TRBV21-1 is shown as a pseudogene. The CDR3 nucleotides read TGTGCCAGCAGCAAAGTCTATCCCAGCGGGGGTACCGGGGAGCTGTTTTTT. It translates to CASSKVYPSGGTGELFF.